A single T cell receptor (beta chain) is shown here with its context. The target antigen is unknown. This entry belongs to a study of cytotoxic CD8 clonotypes in ibrutinib-treated CLL. Study as a whole: Results showed roughly 24 partial and 2 complete responses; following median roughly 66 months, approximately 15 remained remitted, approximately 12 advanced. The average sample held roughly 250,000 productive templates and 96,000 or so productive rearrangements.

Whole-study results and caveats: There were few public clonotypes, and on treatment they contracted or stayed stable.

Germline values: CDR1 SGHTA, CDR2 FQGNSA. The CDR3 length is 15 residues. The V segment lost 5 bases and the J segment 8 bases; nucleotides outside the gene matches: 10. Investigators sought sequencing depths of between 1 in 200,000 and 1 in 1 million T cells. Libraries were prepared by immunoSEQ multiplex PCR; TCRdb keeps only in-frame clonotypes and omits some of them. The profile shows more than 9,500 clones, around 81% of them singletons. The gene calls are TRBV7-2 and TRBJ2-1; TRBD2 matches at 9 bases. The TCR was taken from a human donor with chronic lymphocytic leukemia. The starting material was PBMCs, obtained at disease progression, from a patient treated with ibrutinib. The CDR3 nucleotides are TGTGCCAGCAGCGCAGCTAGCGGGAAATACGATGAGCAGTTCTTC. It specifies CASSAASGKYDEQFF.